These 17 T cell receptor beta chains were sequenced from one sample in a study of PD-L1 blockade in urothelial cancer (dated by TCRdb to the late 2010s). Library prep was done by the immunoSEQ multiplex PCR assay. Held by TCRdb, this immuneACCESS table contains in-frame sequences only and omits some clones. Under half of the omission traces to an unresolved V gene where checked; the cause of the rest is unknown. The sample records 54,000 or so clones, 84% of which are singletons. Together, the top ten hold 1% to 1.5% of the sample. In light of the paper, this sample's time point label describes: pretreatment peripheral blood. This sample comprised PBMCs, obtained around atezolizumab (anti-PD-L1) treatment. These receptors originate from a middle-aged man with urothelial cancer.

The J gene is TRBJ2-1, the V gene TRBV29-1; 12 positions match TRBD2. The CDR3 loop spans 14 amino acids. J gave up 10 bases and V 4 bases, and 8 bases lay outside the gene matches. Germline CDR1 reads SQVTM; CDR2 reads ANQGSEA. CDR3 residues: CSVVLAGGPREQFF. The CDR3 DNA reads as TGCAGCGTTGTCCTAGCGGGAGGGCCGCGGGAGCAGTTCTTC.

The chain has TRBV7-8 and TRBJ2-6, with 9 bases matching TRBD2. Trimming at V came to 2 bases and at J to 4 bases, leaving 15 bases not matched to a gene. The CDR3 consists of 20 residues. CDR1 and CDR2 (germline): SGHVS, FQNEAQ. Here the CDR3 DNA reads TGTGCCAGCAGCTTATCCCCATTTAGCGGGAGCTTGAAGGGGGCCAACGTCCTGACTTTC. This encodes CASSLSPFSGSLKGANVLTF.

The chain uses TRBV4-2 and TRBJ2-5; D gene uncertain. From germline, CDR1 is LGHNA and CDR2 YNFKEQ. This CDR3 is 14 amino acids long. V lost 0 bases to trimming and J lost 4 bases, with 9 bases between them. DNA for the CDR3: TGTGCCAGCAGCCAAGATGAGAGTATAGAGACCCAGTACTTC. Translating gives CASSQDESIETQYF.

This sequence joins TRBV19 and TRBJ1-2; possible D gene TRBD1, 6 bases. The germline V gene encodes CDR1 LNHDA and CDR2 SQIVND (reference sequence). The CDR3 extends over 14 amino acids. The germline V and J ends were trimmed by 8 bases and 1 base, with 14 bases remaining between them. CDR3 bases: TGTGCCAGTCGATTAACAGGGTTTAACTATGGCTACACCTTC. It yields the protein CASRLTGFNYGYTF. Full variable domain (outside the CDR3, taken from reference TRBV19 and TRBJ1-2): DGGITQSPKYLFRKEGQNVTLSCEQNLNHDAMYWYRQDPGQGLRLIYYSQIVNDFQKGDIAEGYSVSREKKESFPLTVTSAQKNPTAFYLCASRLTGFNYGYTFGSGTRLTVV.

This sequence joins TRBV7-3 and TRBJ1-1, with TRBD1 matching over 8 bases. This CDR3 spans 17 amino acids. V lost 1 base to trimming and J lost 3 bases; unmatched junction nucleotides: 10. Germline loops: CDR1 SGHTA, CDR2 FQGTGA. CDR3 in amino acids: CASSLKAGGIGDTEAFF. CDR3 DNA: TGTGCCAGCAGCTTAAAAGCAGGGGGCATCGGGGACACTGAAGCTTTCTTT.

This clone occurred once. J is TRBJ2-4 and V is TRBV7-8; TRBD2 aligns across 10 bases. V shed 5 bases and J 1 base; nucleotides not matched to a gene: 2. The CDR3 runs to 15 residues. Germline V lookup: CDR1 SGHVS, CDR2 FQNEAQ. For the CDR3, the DNA is TGTGCCAGCAGCGGTAGCGGGGGGGCCAAAAACATTCAGTACTTC. It specifies CASSGSGGAKNIQYF.

The chain couples TRBV29-1 to TRBJ2-1; perhaps TRBD1 as D (6 bases). The ends were cut back, 3 bases at V and 7 bases at J, with 16 bases in the middle. The CDR3 has 14 amino acids. Germline V gene data show CDR1 as SQVTM and CDR2 as ANQGSEA. The CDR3, as DNA: TGCAGCGTTGACCAGGGGTCCTTACGGAATGAGCAGTTCTTC. Its protein is CSVDQGSLRNEQFF.

The rearrangement uses TRBV28 and TRBJ2-5, with D possibly being TRBD2 (7 bases). There are 16 residues in the CDR3. CDR1 is MDHEN and CDR2 is SYDVKM in the germline V gene. V lost 2 bases and J 6 bases, leaving 19 bases between the germline ends. The CDR3 nucleotides are TGTGCCAGCAGTTTAGGGGGGGCAAGGGTTTATCAGACCCAGTACTTC. It yields the protein CASSLGGARVYQTQYF.

The gene calls are TRBV6-5 and TRBJ1-6, with 10 bases aligning to TRBD1. Per germline, CDR1 MNHEY and CDR2 SVGAGI. The J segment lost 8 bases and the V segment lost 4 bases, leaving 5 bases of the junction unmatched. This CDR3 region has 15 residues. CDR3 nucleotides: TGTGCCAGCAGTTCCTTAGGGACAGGGGATTCACCCCTCCACTTT. This encodes CASSSLGTGDSPLHF.

Written as DNA, the CDR3 is TGTGCCAGCAGACCCACAGGGGTAGAGACCCAGTACTTC. Protein: CASRPTGVETQYF. The V and J genes are TRBV7-9 and TRBJ2-5; 7 bases map to TRBD1. Germline CDR1 and CDR2: SEHNR and FQNEAQ (reference sequence). V shed 6 bases, J shed 4 bases, and the junction held 5 bases outside the gene matches. The CDR3 consists of 13 residues.

The V and J genes are TRBV5-1 and TRBJ2-7; D perhaps matches TRBD1 (5 bases). The ends were cut back, 0 bases at V and 2 bases at J, with 9 bases in the middle. Germline loops: CDR1 SGHRS, CDR2 YFSETQ. The CDR3 length is 14 residues. CDR3 coding DNA: TGCGCCAGCAGCTTGGTTCAGGGCGCCTACGAGCAGTACTTC. It encodes CASSLVQGAYEQYF.

The rearrangement joins TRBV11-2 to TRBJ2-1; D not certain. Germline-derived CDR1 and CDR2 are SGHAT and FQNNGV. V dropped 4 bases and J dropped 4 bases, with 14 bases sitting between them. The CDR3 is 15 amino acids. The DNA of the CDR3 is TGTGCCAGCAGCTCCTTGGAGCCGCTATACAATGAGCAGTTCTTC. It encodes CASSSLEPLYNEQFF.

The chain joins TRBV12-5 to TRBJ2-7; TRBD1 matches 7 bases. CDR3 length: 15 amino acids. The V gene end was trimmed by 0 bases and the J gene end by 3 bases; junction bases not matched to a gene: 5. CDR1 and CDR2 from the germline V gene are LGHNT and FRNRAP. CDR3 sequence reads: CASGLVQGQYYEQYF. In DNA, the CDR3 is TGTGCTAGTGGTTTGGTACAGGGGCAATACTACGAGCAGTACTTC.

This clone was counted between two and nine times. The gene calls are TRBV11-3 and TRBJ2-1; 9 bases agree with TRBD2. Trimming removed 0 bases from V and 8 bases from J; junction bases left unmatched: 17. This CDR3 region has 19 residues. Looked up from germline, CDR1 is SGHNT and CDR2 is YENEEA. In DNA form, the CDR3 reads TGTGCCAGCAGCTTAGATCGTGCGGGAGGGCCCTGTAGGAAGGATGAGCAGTTCTTC. This codes for CASSLDRAGGPCRKDEQFF.

Comment on this clone: A read error may produce the germline difference seen at one junction end. The rearrangement joins TRBV6-6 to TRBJ2-1, with D uncertain. The length of the CDR3 is 12 residues. Per germline, CDR1 MNHNY and CDR2 SVGAGI (reference sequence). DNA of the CDR3: TGTGCCAGCAGTTACTCCGACAATGAGCAGTTCTTC. This codes for CASSYSDNEQFF.

The chain couples TRBV5-6 to TRBJ2-3; 9 nucleotides line up with TRBD1. CDR1 is SGHDT and CDR2 is YYEEEE in the germline V gene. V was pared by 1 base and J by 4 bases, with 4 bases of the junction left unmatched. CDR3 length: 15 amino acids. In DNA, the CDR3 is TGTGCCAGCAGCTTGTCGGGACAGGGAGCAGATACGCAGTATTTT. Its translation: CASSLSGQGADTQYF.

The chain has TRBV18 and TRBJ1-2, with D unclear. Looked up from germline, CDR1 is KGHSH and CDR2 is LQKENI. V lost 0 bases to trimming and J lost 4 bases, with 12 bases between them. The CDR3 spans 15 residues. CDR3 nucleotide sequence: TGTGCCAGCTCACCACCGAGTGAGTTCGGCTATGGCTACACCTTC. The encoded protein is CASSPPSEFGYGYTF.